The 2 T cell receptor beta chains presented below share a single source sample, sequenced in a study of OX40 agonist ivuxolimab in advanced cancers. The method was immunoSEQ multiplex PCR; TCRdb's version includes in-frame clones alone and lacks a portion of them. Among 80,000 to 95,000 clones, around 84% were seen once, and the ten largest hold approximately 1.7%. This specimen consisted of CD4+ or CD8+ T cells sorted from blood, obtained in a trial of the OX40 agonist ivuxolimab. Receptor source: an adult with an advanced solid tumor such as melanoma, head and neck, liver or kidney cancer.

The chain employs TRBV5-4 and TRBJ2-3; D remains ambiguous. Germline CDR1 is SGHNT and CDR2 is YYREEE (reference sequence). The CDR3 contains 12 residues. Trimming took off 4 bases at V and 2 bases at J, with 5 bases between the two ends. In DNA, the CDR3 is TGTGCCAGCAGCCTAGACACAGATACGCAGTATTTT. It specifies CASSLDTDTQYF.

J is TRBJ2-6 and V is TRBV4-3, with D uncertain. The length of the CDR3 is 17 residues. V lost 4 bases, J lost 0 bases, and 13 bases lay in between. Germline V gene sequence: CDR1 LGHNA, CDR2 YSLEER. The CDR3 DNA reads TGCGCCAGCAGCCTGTCGAACTTAATCTCTGGGGCCAACGTCCTGACTTTC. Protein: CASSLSNLISGANVLTF.